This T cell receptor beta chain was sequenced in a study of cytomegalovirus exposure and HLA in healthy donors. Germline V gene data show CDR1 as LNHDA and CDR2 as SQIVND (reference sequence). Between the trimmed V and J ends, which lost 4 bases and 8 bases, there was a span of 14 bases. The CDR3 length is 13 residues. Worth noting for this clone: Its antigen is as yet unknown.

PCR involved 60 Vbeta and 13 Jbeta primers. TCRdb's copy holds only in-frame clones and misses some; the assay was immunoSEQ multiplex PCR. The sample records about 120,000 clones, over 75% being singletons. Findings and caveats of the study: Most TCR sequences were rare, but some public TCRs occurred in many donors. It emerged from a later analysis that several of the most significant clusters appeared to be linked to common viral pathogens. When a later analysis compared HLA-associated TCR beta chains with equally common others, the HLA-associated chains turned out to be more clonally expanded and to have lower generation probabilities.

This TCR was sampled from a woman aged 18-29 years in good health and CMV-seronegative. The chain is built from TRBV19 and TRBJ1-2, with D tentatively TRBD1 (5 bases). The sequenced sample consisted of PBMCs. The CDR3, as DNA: TGTGCCAGTAGTACAGGACACCCGGACGGCTACACCTTC. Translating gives CASSTGHPDGYTF.